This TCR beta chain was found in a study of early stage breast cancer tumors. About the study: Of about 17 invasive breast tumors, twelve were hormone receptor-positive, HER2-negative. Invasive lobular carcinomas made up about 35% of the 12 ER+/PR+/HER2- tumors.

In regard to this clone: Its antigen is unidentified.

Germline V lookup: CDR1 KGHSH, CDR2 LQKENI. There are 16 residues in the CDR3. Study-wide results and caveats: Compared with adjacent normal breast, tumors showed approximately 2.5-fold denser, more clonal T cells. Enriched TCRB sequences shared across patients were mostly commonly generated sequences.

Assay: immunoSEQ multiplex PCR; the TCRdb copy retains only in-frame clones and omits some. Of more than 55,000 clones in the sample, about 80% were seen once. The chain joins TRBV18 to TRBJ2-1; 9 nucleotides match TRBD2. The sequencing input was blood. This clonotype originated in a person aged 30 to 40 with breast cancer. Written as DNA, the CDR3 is TGTGCTACCAAGGCGGCGGGAGGGCCCTCCTACAATGAGCAGTTCTTC. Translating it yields CATKAAGGPSYNEQFF.